Listed below are T cell receptor beta chains from one sample, sequenced in a study of CD8+ T cells in alopecia areata. Generated by immunoSEQ multiplex PCR, the TCRdb table keeps only in-frame clones and is missing some. The sample carries 100,000 to 150,000 clones, approximately 49% recorded once. Sequencing was performed on CD8+ T cells sorted from blood, taken at week 0. These receptors all stem from a human donor with alopecia areata. Each CDR3 is given with its conserved first and last residue. Each record gives: J gene, CDR3 length, D gene, clone size, V gene, CDR3 DNA, CDR3 protein. The D gene is left open where the match is weak. The listing skips clone size in some rows; elsewhere it reads once, few, many or a size class.

TRBJ1-6 | 15 | - | - | TRBV13 | TGTGCCAGCAGCTTAATGTTAGGGATCAATTCACCCCTCCACTTT | CASSLMLGINSPLHF
TRBJ1-1 | 11 | - | - | TRBV30 | TGTGCCTGGAGTATCGGCACTGAAGCTTTCTTT | CAWSIGTEAFF
TRBJ1-1 | 16 | TRBD1 | - | TRBV15 | TGTGCCACCAGCAGAGATAGAACAGGGGGGAACACTGAAGCTTTCTTT | CATSRDRTGGNTEAFF
TRBJ1-2 | 13 | - | - | TRBV29-1 | TGCAGCGTGAGGACGGGAACAGACTATGGCTACACCTTC | CSVRTGTDYGYTF
TRBJ2-7 | 14 | TRBD2 | few | TRBV5-1 | TGCGCCAGCAGCTTCACAGCGGGGATAGACGAGCAGTACTTC | CASSFTAGIDEQYF
TRBJ2-5 | 15 | TRBD1 | few | TRBV14 | TGTGCCAGCAGCCTCGTCAGGACAGGGCAAGAGACCCAGTACTTC | CASSLVRTGQETQYF
TRBJ2-5 | 15 | - | - | TRBV4-1 | TGCGCCAGCAGCCCCCCGGGACTGGATGGGGAGACCCAGTACTTC | CASSPPGLDGETQYF
TRBJ1-2 | 14 | - | - | TRBV30 | TGTGCCTGGACCTACCCGGGAGCTGACTATGGCTACACCTTC | CAWTYPGADYGYTF
TRBJ1-1 | 12 | - | - | TRBV29-1 | TGCAGCGTACTAACAGGGAACACTGAAGCTTTCTTT | CSVLTGNTEAFF
TRBJ1-4 | 11 | - | - | TRBV30 | TGTGCCTGGACCCGGGGAGAAAAACTGTTTTTT | CAWTRGEKLFF
TRBJ2-7 | 15 | TRBD1 | few | TRBV10-3 | TGTGCCATCAGTGAGCCAGGGGGTTCAGGGTACGAGCAGTACTTC | CAISEPGGSGYEQYF
TRBJ1-2 | 13 | - | - | TRBV2 | TGTGCCAGCAGTCCGGACCAACTCTATGGCTACACCTTC | CASSPDQLYGYTF
TRBJ1-3 | 15 | - | few | TRBV4-1 | TGCGCCAGCAGCTGGGGGTCAGGTGGTGGAAACACCATATATTTT | CASSWGSGGGNTIYF
TRBJ2-2 | 14 | - | - | TRBV29-1 | TGCAGCGTTGAAGTGCGGGGATACACCGGGGAGCTGTTTTTT | CSVEVRGYTGELFF
TRBJ1-2 | 17 | - | - | TRBV5-4 | TGTGCCAGCAACGGTTGGGACACGGAAGGTTTTGGGTATGGCTACACCTTC | CASNGWDTEGFGYGYTF
TRBJ2-1 | 13 | TRBD2 | - | TRBV29-1 | TGCAGCCTCCTAGCGGGGCGGGGCGATGAGCAGTTCTTC | CSLLAGRGDEQFF